A selection of T cell receptor beta chains follows, all from one sample in a study of T-cell reconstitution after alpha-beta-depleted transplantation in children. TCRdb processed the PCR reads anew with MiXCR; each CDR3 protein has one entry. The sample carries about 610,000 distinct CDR3 sequences, about 11% recorded once. This sample comprised PBMCs from the stem cell graft donor, obtained from the stem cell graft. The receptors here all came from a human donor who donated a stem cell graft to a child with acute myeloid leukemia. Both conserved end residues are part of each CDR3. A D gene is named only where the DNA matches it firmly. Clone size appears in some rows only: once, few, many, or a class for an expanded clone.

TRBJ2-5 | . | TRBV5-1 | few | CASRLSAGTQETQYF | TGCGCCAGCAGACTATCGGCGGGGACCCAAGAGACCCAGTACTTC
TRBJ1-2 | . | TRBV4-2 | . | CASSPGGRNSNYGYTF | TGTGCCAGCAGCCCAGGTGGGAGGAATTCTAACTATGGCTACACCTTC
TRBJ2-6 | . | TRBV7-3 | . | CASSSDRTGANVLTF | TGTGCCAGCAGCTCTGACAGGACCGGGGCCAACGTCCTGACTTTC
TRBJ2-2 | . | TRBV2 | few | CASSSRTQNTGELFF | TGTGCCAGCAGCTCCAGGACTCAAAACACCGGGGAGCTGTTTTTT
TRBJ1-2 | . | TRBV12-3/TRBV12-4 | few | CASSLTTAEYGYTF | TGTGCCAGCAGTTTGACGACGGCTGAGTATGGCTACACCTTC
TRBJ2-1 | TRBD2 | TRBV6-2/TRBV6-3 | . | CASSGLAGANEQFF | TGTGCCAGCAGTGGCCTAGCGGGAGCCAATGAGCAGTTCTTC
TRBJ1-3 | TRBD1 | TRBV3-1 | . | CASSPSDRGNTIYF | TGTGCCAGCAGCCCTTCGGACAGGGGAAACACCATATATTTT
TRBJ1-5 | . | TRBV20-1 | . | CSAITGGTNQPQHF | TGCAGTGCTATAACGGGCGGGACGAATCAGCCCCAGCATTTT
TRBJ2-6 | . | TRBV7-2 | few | CASSSWVANVLTF | TGTGCCAGCAGCTCCTGGGTGGCCAACGTCCTGACTTTC
TRBJ2-5 | TRBD2 | TRBV20-1 | few | CSARDRHRLAGARETQYF | TGCAGTGCTAGAGATCGACACCGACTAGCGGGAGCGAGGGAGACCCAGTACTTC
TRBJ2-3 | . | TRBV6-5 | many | CASSYSGPNTDTQYF | TGTGCCAGCAGTTACAGCGGCCCGAACACAGATACGCAGTATTTT
TRBJ2-7 | TRBD2 | TRBV5-1 | . | CASSLWLAGANEQYF | TGCGCCAGCAGCTTGTGGCTAGCGGGAGCCAACGAGCAGTACTTC
TRBJ2-1 | . | TRBV6-2/TRBV6-3 | many | CASRKTFYGVNEQFF | TGTGCCAGCAGGAAAACCTTTTATGGCGTCAATGAGCAGTTCTTC
TRBJ2-1 | TRBD2 | TRBV28 | few | CASSAAGGRDEQFF | TGTGCCAGCAGTGCCGCGGGAGGGAGGGATGAGCAGTTCTTC
TRBJ1-1 | . | TRBV4-3 | many | CASSQESMGNTEAFF | TGCGCCAGCAGCCAAGAGAGCATGGGGAACACTGAAGCTTTCTTT
TRBJ2-7 | . | TRBV6-5 | . | CASSYPQGQGSSYEQYF | TGTGCCAGCAGTTACCCCCAAGGGCAGGGGTCCTCCTACGAGCAGTACTTC
TRBJ2-5 | TRBD1 | TRBV6-2/TRBV6-3 | few | CASSLTGTGSMTQYF | TGTGCCAGCAGTTTGACCGGGACAGGCTCGATGACCCAGTACTTC
TRBJ2-7 | TRBD1 | TRBV15 | . | CATSRTIRTGVSYEQYF | TGTGCCACCAGCAGAACTATCAGGACAGGGGTCTCCTACGAGCAGTACTTC
TRBJ1-4 | . | TRBV6-5 | many | CASRTPKDLNEKLFF | TGTGCCAGCAGGACACCGAAGGACCTTAATGAAAAACTGTTTTTT
TRBJ1-2 | TRBD1 | TRBV29-1 | many | CSYFSGGYGYTF | TGCAGTTACTTCTCAGGGGGCTATGGCTACACCTTC
TRBJ2-1 | TRBD2 | TRBV5-6 | . | CASSSILAGTYNEQFF | TGTGCCAGCAGCTCGATACTAGCGGGAACCTACAATGAGCAGTTCTTC
TRBJ1-1 | . | TRBV29-1 | many | CSTWGTMNTEAFF | TGCAGCACCTGGGGTACAATGAACACTGAAGCTTTCTTT
TRBJ2-1 | TRBD2 | TRBV29-1 | . | CSVEGGGKQFF | TGCAGCGTTGAAGGGGGGGGTAAGCAGTTCTTC
TRBJ1-6 | TRBD1 | TRBV25-1 | few | CASSPGTGDSPLHF | TGTGCCAGCAGTCCCGGGACAGGGGACTCACCCCTCCACTTT
TRBJ1-1 | TRBD1 | TRBV7-9 | . | CASSPTGVYTEAFF | TGTGCCAGCAGCCCCACAGGGGTCTACACTGAAGCTTTCTTT
TRBJ2-6 | . | TRBV29-1 | . | CSVNRDTEANVLTF | TGCAGCGTTAACCGGGACACGGAGGCCAACGTCCTGACTTTC
TRBJ2-3 | . | TRBV9 | few | CASSVTLGGDTQYF | TGTGCCAGCAGCGTTACCTTAGGGGGAGATACGCAGTATTTT
TRBJ1-1 | . | TRBV6-1 | many | CASSGEGGRDTEAFF | TGTGCCAGCAGTGGGGAGGGGGGTAGAGACACTGAAGCTTTCTTT
TRBJ1-3 | . | TRBV20-1 | . | CSASLGERTGNTIYF | TGCAGTGCTTCGCTGGGCGAGAGGACTGGAAACACCATATATTTT
TRBJ2-7 | TRBD2 | TRBV7-6 | few | CASSLRSGIYEQYF | TGTGCCAGCAGCTTACGTAGCGGGATCTACGAGCAGTACTTC
TRBJ2-1 | . | TRBV4-1 | many | CASSQTSGKDSSSYNEQFF | TGCGCCAGCAGCCAGACAAGCGGGAAGGACAGCAGCTCCTACAATGAGCAGTTCTTC
TRBJ2-7 | TRBD2 | TRBV27 | few | CASHPGGAYYEQYF | TGTGCCAGCCATCCCGGGGGGGCGTACTACGAGCAGTACTTC
TRBJ1-1 | . | TRBV6-2/TRBV6-3 | . | CASSSPREVNTEAFF | TGTGCCAGCAGTTCCCCCCGGGAAGTGAACACTGAAGCTTTCTTT
TRBJ2-4 | . | TRBV29-1 | many | CSGTGHQNIQYF | TGCAGCGGTACGGGACACCAAAACATTCAGTACTTC
TRBJ1-2 | . | TRBV20-1 | few | CSARVRGNYGYTF | TGCAGTGCTAGAGTGCGGGGAAACTATGGCTACACCTTC
TRBJ1-2 | . | TRBV27 | many | CASSLSGTLNSYGYTF | TGTGCCAGCAGTTTATCCGGGACACTCAATAGCTATGGCTACACCTTC
TRBJ2-7 | . | TRBV27 | . | CASSPTTTGLSYEQYF | TGTGCCAGCAGTCCCACGACGACGGGATTGTCCTACGAGCAGTACTTC
TRBJ1-1 | . | TRBV7-9 | . | CASTIQGGNTEAFF | TGTGCCAGCACTATCCAGGGCGGGAACACTGAAGCTTTCTTT
TRBJ1-3 | TRBD1 | TRBV29-1 | many | CSVSGQGLGNTIYF | TGCAGCGTCAGCGGACAGGGGTTAGGAAACACCATATATTTT
TRBJ2-5 | TRBD2 | TRBV20-1 | few | CSARGGEETQYF | TGCAGTGCAAGGGGAGGGGAAGAGACCCAGTACTTC
TRBJ1-2 | . | TRBV7-2 | many | CASSLAAGDYGYTF | TGTGCCAGCAGCTTAGCGGCAGGGGACTATGGCTACACCTTC
TRBJ2-7 | TRBD2 | TRBV20-1 | . | CSAEPRTSRSAGVQYF | TGCAGTGCTGAACCTCGAACTTCTAGAAGTGCGGGAGTGCAGTACTTC
TRBJ2-1 | TRBD2 | TRBV12-3/TRBV12-4 | . | CASGIRAGGDNEQFF | TGTGCCAGCGGCATTCGGGCGGGAGGGGACAATGAGCAGTTCTTC
TRBJ2-1 | TRBD2 | TRBV12-3/TRBV12-4 | . | CASRGGLAGSSEINEQFF | TGTGCCAGCAGAGGGGGGCTAGCGGGTTCTTCAGAAATCAATGAGCAGTTCTTC